Each of the 9 T cell receptor beta chains below was sequenced from the same sample in a study of brain T cells in children with intractable seizures. The time point here: blood from clinic visit 5 months post-surgery; TSC patient then seizure free. Data came from immunoSEQ multiplex PCR; TCRdb stores just in-frame clones and leaves some out. The sample contains under 400,000 clones, roughly 93% of which appear only once. Sequences were derived from peripheral blood, sampled about 5 months after surgery. The receptors derive from a boy under three years old with tuberous sclerosis and intractable seizures.

In nucleotides, the CDR3 is TGTGCCAGCAGCTTACCCCCAACACTGCTCGGGGTGGGTTCACCCCTCCACTTT. This translates into CASSLPPTLLGVGSPLHF. The rearrangement joins TRBV11-2 to TRBJ1-6; D call uncertain. The V end was cut by 2 bases, the J end by 9 bases, with 23 bases between. This CDR3 region has 18 residues. Germline CDR1 reads SGHAT; CDR2 reads FQNNGV.

CDR3 loop: CSVGLAGEYEQYF. For the CDR3, the DNA is TGCAGCGTTGGGCTAGCGGGAGAGTACGAGCAGTACTTC. V usage is TRBV29-1 and J usage is TRBJ2-7, with TRBD2 identical over 10 bases. This CDR3 is 13 amino acids long. Trimming at V came to 4 bases and at J to 4 bases, leaving 4 bases not matched to a gene. Germline V lookup: CDR1 SQVTM, CDR2 ANQGSEA.

This clone was counted a few times. The chain recombines TRBV12-3 or TRBV12-4 with TRBJ1-3; D gene uncertain. V was pared by 5 bases and J by 2 bases, with 7 bases between. This CDR3 region has 13 residues. As DNA, the CDR3 is TGTGCCAGCAGTGCAATTCCTGGAAACACCATATATTTT. Its protein product is CASSAIPGNTIYF.

CDR3 DNA sequence: TGCAGCGTTGAGGGTTTTCGAGACGAAAGCGGTTACGAGCAGTACTTC. It specifies CSVEGFRDESGYEQYF. The chain uses TRBV29-1 and TRBJ2-7, with a tentative D call TRBD2 (5 bases). CDR3 length: 16 residues. CDR1 and CDR2 (germline): SQVTM, ANQGSEA. The germline V and J ends were trimmed by 3 bases and 4 bases, with 22 bases remaining between them.

This chain links TRBV4-1 with TRBJ2-3; 7 bases are a match to TRBD2. This CDR3 comprises 14 residues. V shed 0 bases and J 5 bases; nucleotides not matched to a gene: 2. CDR1 and CDR2 from the germline V gene are MGHRA and YSYEKL. In nucleotides, the CDR3 is TGCGCCAGCAGCCAAGATGGGGGGGGAGATACGCAGTATTTT. It codes for CASSQDGGGDTQYF.

The chain carries TRBV20-1 and TRBJ2-1; no definite D call. Germline loops: CDR1 DFQATT, CDR2 SNEGSKA (reference sequence). V dropped 5 bases and J dropped 6 bases, with 5 bases sitting between them. The CDR3 is 10 amino acids. The CDR3 spells CSALRNEQFF. The CDR3 DNA reads as TGCAGTGCTTTGCGCAATGAGCAGTTCTTC.

The V call is TRBV6-6, the J call TRBJ2-6, with D unclear. This CDR3 contains 16 residues. V dropped 5 bases and J dropped 3 bases, with 14 bases sitting between them. The germline V gene encodes CDR1 MNHNY and CDR2 SVGAGI (reference sequence). The CDR3 bases are TGTGCCAGCAGTCCAAATTTTTCATTTGGGGCCAACGTCCTGACTTTC. It yields the protein CASSPNFSFGANVLTF.

The J gene is TRBJ2-1, the V gene TRBV15; tentatively, D is TRBD2 (5 bases). V lost 3 bases and J lost 8, with 14 bases in between. Germline CDR1 reads LNHNV; CDR2 reads YYDKDF (reference sequence). The CDR3 totals 14 residues. The CDR3 protein is CATSSPGRTYEQFF. The CDR3 DNA is TGTGCCACCAGCAGCCCCGGACGGACTTATGAGCAGTTCTTC.

This chain joins TRBV5-6 and TRBJ1-5; D uncertain. Germline values: CDR1 SGHDT, CDR2 YYEEEE. Trimming took 2 bases from V and 3 from J, leaving 9 bases between them. The CDR3 contains 14 residues. CDR3: CASSFRRFNQPQHF. CDR3 sequence (DNA): TGTGCCAGCAGCTTTCGAAGATTCAATCAGCCCCAGCATTTT.